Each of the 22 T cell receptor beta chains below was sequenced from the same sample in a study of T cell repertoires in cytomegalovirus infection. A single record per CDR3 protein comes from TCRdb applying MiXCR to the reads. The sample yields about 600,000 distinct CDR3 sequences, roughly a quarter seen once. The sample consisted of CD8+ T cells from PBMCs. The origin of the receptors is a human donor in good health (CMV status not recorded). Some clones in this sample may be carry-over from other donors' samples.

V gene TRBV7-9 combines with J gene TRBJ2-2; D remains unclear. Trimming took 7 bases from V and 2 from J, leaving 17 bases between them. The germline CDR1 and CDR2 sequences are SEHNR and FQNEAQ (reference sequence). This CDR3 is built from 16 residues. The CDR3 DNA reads TGTGCCAGCATGGGTGGTGTCGGCGCAAACACCGGGGAGCTGTTTTTT. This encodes CASMGGVGANTGELFF.

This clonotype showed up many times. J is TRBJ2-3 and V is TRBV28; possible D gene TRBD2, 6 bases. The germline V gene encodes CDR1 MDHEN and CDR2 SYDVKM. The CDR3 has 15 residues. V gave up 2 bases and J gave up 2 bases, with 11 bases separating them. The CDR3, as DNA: TGTGCCAGCAGTTTAGGGGACTCGGCCACAGATACGCAGTATTTT. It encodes CASSLGDSATDTQYF.

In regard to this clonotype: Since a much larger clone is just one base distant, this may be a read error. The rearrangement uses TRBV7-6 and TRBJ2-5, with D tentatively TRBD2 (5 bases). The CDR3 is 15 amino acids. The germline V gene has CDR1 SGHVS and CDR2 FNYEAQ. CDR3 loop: CANSLAPGYQETQYF. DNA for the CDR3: TGTGCCAACAGCTTAGCGCCCGGATACCAAGAGACCCAGTACTTC.

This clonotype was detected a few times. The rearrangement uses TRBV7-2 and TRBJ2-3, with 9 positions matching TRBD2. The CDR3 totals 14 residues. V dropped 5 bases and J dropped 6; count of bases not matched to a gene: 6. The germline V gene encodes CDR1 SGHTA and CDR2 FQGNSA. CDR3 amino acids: CASSRGGEVDTQYF. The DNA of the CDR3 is TGTGCCAGCAGCCGCGGGGGGGAGGTGGATACGCAGTATTTT.

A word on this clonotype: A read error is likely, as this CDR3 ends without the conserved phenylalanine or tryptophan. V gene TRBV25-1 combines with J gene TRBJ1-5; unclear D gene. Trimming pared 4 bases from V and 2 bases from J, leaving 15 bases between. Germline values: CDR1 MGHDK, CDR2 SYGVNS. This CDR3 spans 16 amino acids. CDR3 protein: CASSGGGRMGNQPQHS. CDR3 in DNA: TGTGCCAGCAGTGGGGGAGGGAGAATGGGCAATCAGCCCCAGCATTCT.

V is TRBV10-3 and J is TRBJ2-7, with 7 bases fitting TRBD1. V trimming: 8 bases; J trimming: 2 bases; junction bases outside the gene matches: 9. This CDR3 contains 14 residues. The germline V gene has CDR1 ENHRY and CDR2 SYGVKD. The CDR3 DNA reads TGTGCCATCTTGCTAGGACAGGCTGCCTACGAGCAGTACTTC. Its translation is CAILLGQAAYEQYF.

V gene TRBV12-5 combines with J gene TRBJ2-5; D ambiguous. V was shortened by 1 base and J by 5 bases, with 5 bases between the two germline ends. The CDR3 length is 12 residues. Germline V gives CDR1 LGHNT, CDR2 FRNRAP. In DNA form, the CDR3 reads TGTGCTAGTGGTTTGGACGTCGAGACCCAGTACTTC. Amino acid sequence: CASGLDVETQYF.

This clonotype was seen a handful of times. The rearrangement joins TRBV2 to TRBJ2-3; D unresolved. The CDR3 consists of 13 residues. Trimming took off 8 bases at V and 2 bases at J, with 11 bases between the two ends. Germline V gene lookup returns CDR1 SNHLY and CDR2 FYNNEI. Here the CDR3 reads CASPGRHTDTQYF. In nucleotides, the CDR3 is TGTGCCAGCCCGGGCAGGCACACAGATACGCAGTATTTT.

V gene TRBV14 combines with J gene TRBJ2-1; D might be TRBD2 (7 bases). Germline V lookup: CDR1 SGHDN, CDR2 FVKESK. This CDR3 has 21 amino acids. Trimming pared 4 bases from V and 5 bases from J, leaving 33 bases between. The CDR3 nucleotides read TGTGCCAGCAGCCCGAGGGGGAAAGGGGCGGGGGTGATCAATTTGGACAATGAGCAGTTCTTC. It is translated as CASSPRGKGAGVINLDNEQFF.

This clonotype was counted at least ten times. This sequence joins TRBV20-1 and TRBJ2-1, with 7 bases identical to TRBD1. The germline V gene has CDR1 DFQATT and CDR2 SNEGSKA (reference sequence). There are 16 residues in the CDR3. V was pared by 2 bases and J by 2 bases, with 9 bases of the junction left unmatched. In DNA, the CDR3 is TGCAGTGCTAGAACCCCCGGCCAGGGGGCCTACAATGAGCAGTTCTTC. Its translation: CSARTPGQGAYNEQFF.

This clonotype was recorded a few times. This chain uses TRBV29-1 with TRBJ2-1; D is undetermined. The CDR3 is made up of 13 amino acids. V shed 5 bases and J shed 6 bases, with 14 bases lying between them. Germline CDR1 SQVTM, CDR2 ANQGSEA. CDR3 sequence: CSVLNRTGNEQFF. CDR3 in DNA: TGCAGCGTTCTTAACCGAACGGGCAATGAGCAGTTCTTC.

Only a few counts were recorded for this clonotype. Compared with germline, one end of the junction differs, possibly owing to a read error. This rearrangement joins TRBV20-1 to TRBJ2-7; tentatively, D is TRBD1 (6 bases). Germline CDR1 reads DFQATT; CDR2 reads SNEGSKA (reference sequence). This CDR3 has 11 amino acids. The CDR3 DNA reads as TGCAGTGCCACTCCAGGACAGATAGAGTTATTC. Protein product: CSATPGQIELF.

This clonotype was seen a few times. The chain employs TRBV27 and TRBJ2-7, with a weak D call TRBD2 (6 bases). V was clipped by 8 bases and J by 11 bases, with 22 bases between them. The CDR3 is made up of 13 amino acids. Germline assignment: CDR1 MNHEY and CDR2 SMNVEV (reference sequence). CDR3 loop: CASFWRGPVLEYV. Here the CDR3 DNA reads TGTGCCAGCTTTTGGAGGGGCCCGGTACTGGAGTACGTC.

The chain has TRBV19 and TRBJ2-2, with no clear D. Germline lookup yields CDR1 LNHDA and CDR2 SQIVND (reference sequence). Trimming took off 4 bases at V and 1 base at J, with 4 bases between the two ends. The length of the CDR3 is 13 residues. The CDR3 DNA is TGTGCCAGTAGTACACAGAACACCGGGGAGCTGTTTTTT. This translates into CASSTQNTGELFF.

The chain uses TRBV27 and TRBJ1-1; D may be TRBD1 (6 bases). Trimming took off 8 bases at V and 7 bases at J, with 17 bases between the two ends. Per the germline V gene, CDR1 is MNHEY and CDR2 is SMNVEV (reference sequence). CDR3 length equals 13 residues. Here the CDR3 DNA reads TGTGCCAGCGGGGAATACAGGGAGAATGAAGCTTTCTTT. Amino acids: CASGEYRENEAFF.

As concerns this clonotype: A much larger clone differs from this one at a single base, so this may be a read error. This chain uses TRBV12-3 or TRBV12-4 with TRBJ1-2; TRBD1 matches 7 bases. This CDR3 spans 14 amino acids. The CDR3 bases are TGTGTCAGCAGTTCCGACAGGGTAGGGTATGGCTACACCTTC. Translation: CVSSSDRVGYGYTF.

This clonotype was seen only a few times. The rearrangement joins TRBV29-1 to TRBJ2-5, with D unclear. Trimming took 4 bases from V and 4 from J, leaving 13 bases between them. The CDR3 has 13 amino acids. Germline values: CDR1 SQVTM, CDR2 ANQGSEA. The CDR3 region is CSVVFRSVETQYF. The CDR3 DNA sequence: TGCAGCGTTGTCTTTAGATCAGTAGAGACCCAGTACTTC.

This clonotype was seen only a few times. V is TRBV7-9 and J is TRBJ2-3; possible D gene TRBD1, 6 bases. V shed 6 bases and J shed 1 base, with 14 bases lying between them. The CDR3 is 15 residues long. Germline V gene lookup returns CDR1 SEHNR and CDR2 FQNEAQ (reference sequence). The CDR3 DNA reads TGTGCCAGCAGTTCCAGGGGAATGGGCACAGATACGCAGTATTTT. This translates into CASSSRGMGTDTQYF.

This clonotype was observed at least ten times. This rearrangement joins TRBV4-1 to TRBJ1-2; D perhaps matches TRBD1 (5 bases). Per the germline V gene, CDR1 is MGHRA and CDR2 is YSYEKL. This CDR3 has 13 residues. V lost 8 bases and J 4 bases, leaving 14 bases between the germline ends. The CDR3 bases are TGCGCCAGCCAGGGAGGGAATCGCTATGGCTACACCTTC. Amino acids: CASQGGNRYGYTF.

In DNA form, the CDR3 reads TGTGCCAGCTCACTTACCGGGACAGGGGTCCACGAGCAGTACTTC. This encodes CASSLTGTGVHEQYF. The chain recombines TRBV18 with TRBJ2-7, with 10 bases aligning to TRBD1. The CDR3 runs to 15 residues. The V segment lost 4 bases and the J segment 5 bases; nucleotides outside the gene matches: 8. From germline, CDR1 is KGHSH and CDR2 LQKENI.

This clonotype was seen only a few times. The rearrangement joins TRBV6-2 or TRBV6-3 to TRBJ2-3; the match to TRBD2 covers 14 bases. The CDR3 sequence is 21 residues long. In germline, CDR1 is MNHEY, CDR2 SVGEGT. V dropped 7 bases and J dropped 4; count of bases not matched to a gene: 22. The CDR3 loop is CASIPAIPGLAGVPPADTQYF. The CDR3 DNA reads TGTGCCAGCATTCCGGCAATACCGGGACTAGCGGGGGTCCCGCCAGCAGATACGCAGTATTTT.

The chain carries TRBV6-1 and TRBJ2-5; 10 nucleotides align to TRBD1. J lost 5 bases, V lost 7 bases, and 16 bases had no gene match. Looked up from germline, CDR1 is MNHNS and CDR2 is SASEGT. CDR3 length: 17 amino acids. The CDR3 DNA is TGTGCCAGCACCACCTCGACAGGGGGCGACGCGGGGGAGACCCAGTACTTC. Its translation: CASTTSTGGDAGETQYF.